This T cell receptor beta chain was observed in a study of blood T cell repertoires in COVID-19. Study overall: T cells, B-cell-depleted T cells, or PBMCs supplied cDNA or gDNA.

Germline-derived CDR1 and CDR2 are SNHLY and FYNNEI. Deletions cut 4 bases from V and 5 bases from J, with 5 bases between. The CDR3 consists of 11 residues. The assay was immunoSEQ multiplex PCR, and TCRdb's table has in-frame clones only and misses some. The sample has some 58,000 clones, approximately 88% seen once. This sequence joins TRBV2 and TRBJ2-5; D unresolved. Sequencing was carried out using peripheral blood. The TCR sequence derives from a human donor in a cohort sampled during active COVID-19. As DNA, the CDR3 is TGTGCCAGCAGTGTAGAGGAGACCCAGTACTTC. Its translation is CASSVEETQYF.